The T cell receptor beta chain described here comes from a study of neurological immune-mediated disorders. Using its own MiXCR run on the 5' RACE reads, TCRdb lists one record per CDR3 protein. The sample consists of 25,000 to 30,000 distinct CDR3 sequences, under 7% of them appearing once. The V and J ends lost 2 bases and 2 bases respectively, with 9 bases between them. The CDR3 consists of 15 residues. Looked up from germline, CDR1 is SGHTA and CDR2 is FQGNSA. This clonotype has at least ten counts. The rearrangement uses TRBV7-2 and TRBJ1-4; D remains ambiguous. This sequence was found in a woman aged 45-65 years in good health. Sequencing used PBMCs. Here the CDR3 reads CASSLIGSTNEKLFF. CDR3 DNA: TGTGCCAGCAGCTTAATCGGATCGACTAATGAAAAACTGTTTTTT.